This passage covers 26 T cell receptor beta chains from one sample sequenced in a study of spatial heterogeneity in lung cancer. TCRdb analysed the 5' RACE reads with MiXCR anew, one entry per CDR3 protein. The repertoire holds about 36,000 distinct CDR3 sequences, with around 5.2% as singletons. Stated time point: sample taken at primary tumor resection. Extraction of whole RNA from tumor, nontumor lung or frozen PBMC preceded unsorted sequencing. The source material was PBMCs, sampled at surgery. All receptors come from a female donor with early-stage non-small cell lung cancer.

There are many counts of this clonotype. The V and J genes are TRBV30 and TRBJ1-5; 10 bases align to TRBD1. CDR1 GTSNPN and CDR2 SVGIG come from the germline V gene (reference sequence). The V segment lost 5 bases and the J segment 7 bases; nucleotides outside the gene matches: 5. This CDR3 has 13 residues. This CDR3 reads CAWGQGEGQPQHF. In nucleotides, the CDR3 is TGTGCCTGGGGACAGGGGGAGGGACAGCCCCAGCATTTT.

There are many counts of this clonotype. V gene TRBV2 combines with J gene TRBJ2-7; tentative D call: TRBD1 (7 bases). V was pared by 6 bases and J by 6 bases, with 12 bases between. The CDR3 runs to 12 residues. Germline CDR1 SNHLY, CDR2 FYNNEI. Here the CDR3 reads CASRRDSSEQYF. The CDR3, as DNA: TGTGCCAGCAGGCGGGACAGTTCCGAGCAGTACTTC. The entire variable domain, with the rest obtained from reference TRBV2 and TRBJ2-7, is as follows: EPEVTQTPSHQVTQMGQEVILRCVPISNHLYFYWYRQILGQKVEFLVSFYNNEISEKSEIFDDQFSVERPDGSNFTLKIRSTKLEDSAMYFCASRRDSSEQYFGPGTRLTVT.

The chain is built from TRBV6-2 or TRBV6-3 and TRBJ1-1; D possibly corresponds to TRBD1 (5 bases). V lost 6 bases to trimming and J lost 10 bases, with 15 bases between them. CDR1 is MNHEY, CDR2 SVGEGT, per germline. This CDR3 comprises 12 residues. The CDR3 bases are TGTGCCAGCAGGGACGAGGGGAGAGCAGCTTTCTTT. It translates to CASRDEGRAAFF.

Note on this clonotype: A single base separates this from a much larger clone, so it may be a read error. J is TRBJ2-1 and V is TRBV20-1; TRBD2 aligns across 7 bases. Germline loops: CDR1 DFQATT, CDR2 SNEGSKA (reference sequence). The CDR3 contains 14 residues. With V trimmed by 5 bases and J by 7 bases, 11 bases remained unmatched. This CDR3 reads CSAWAWTSLNEQFF. The DNA of the CDR3 is TGCAGTGCTTGGGCCTGGACTAGTCTTAATGAGCAGTTCTTC.

The sample holds a few counts of this clonotype. This rearrangement joins TRBV7-2 to TRBJ2-3; 8 nucleotides match TRBD2. The V gene's germline CDR1 is SGHTA and CDR2 FQGNSA. The CDR3 sequence is 16 residues long. The ends lost 5 bases at V and 5 bases at J; junction bases unmatched: 12. CDR3: CASSTGGAGDRDTQYF. The CDR3 DNA is TGTGCCAGCAGCACCGGGGGAGCGGGAGACAGAGATACGCAGTATTTT.

Many counts were recorded for this clonotype. The chain recombines TRBV2 with TRBJ2-7; tentatively, D is TRBD1 (6 bases). CDR3 length: 15 residues. The ends were cut back, 6 bases at V and 2 bases at J, with 17 bases in the middle. CDR1 SNHLY and CDR2 FYNNEI come from the germline V gene. The CDR3 DNA reads as TGTGCCAGCAGGACGACCGAGGACAGTGCCTACGAGCAGTACTTC. Translated: CASRTTEDSAYEQYF.

The sample holds many counts of this clonotype. V gene TRBV5-1 combines with J gene TRBJ2-1; D gene ambiguous. This CDR3 is built from 14 residues. Germline lookup yields CDR1 SGHRS and CDR2 YFSETQ. V was trimmed by 0 bases and J by 0 bases, leaving 4 bases between them. The CDR3 DNA reads TGCGCCAGCAGCTTGGGGGGCTCCTACAATGAGCAGTTCTTC. It codes for CASSLGGSYNEQFF.

This clonotype was observed at least ten times. The chain employs TRBV10-3 and TRBJ2-2, with D uncertain. The V and J ends lost 7 bases and 5 bases respectively, with 14 bases between them. The CDR3 length is 14 residues. Germline V CDR1 and CDR2: ENHRY, SYGVKD. CDR3 bases: TGTGCCATCAACCAAGATGATGGGACCGGGGAGCTGTTTTTT. This sequence encodes CAINQDDGTGELFF.

This clonotype was recorded at least ten times. The chain combines TRBV20-1 with TRBJ2-3, with D possibly matching TRBD2 (5 bases). The V end was cut by 0 bases, the J end by 2 bases, with 9 bases between. The V gene's germline CDR1 is DFQATT and CDR2 SNEGSKA (reference sequence). The CDR3 covers 14 residues. CDR3 sequence reads: CSARDKGLTDTQYF. For the CDR3, the DNA is TGCAGTGCTAGAGATAAAGGACTCACAGATACGCAGTATTTT.

The CDR3 protein is CAISDMTSGRLREQFF. CDR3 in DNA: TGTGCCATCAGTGATATGACTAGCGGGCGGCTTCGGGAGCAGTTCTTC. The chain couples TRBV10-3 to TRBJ2-1, with 10 bases identical to TRBD2. CDR1 and CDR2 from the germline V gene are ENHRY and SYGVKD. The CDR3 is made up of 16 amino acids. J was trimmed by 10 bases and V by 3 bases; bases with no gene match: 12.

This clonotype was picked up many times. V is TRBV6-1 and J is TRBJ1-1, with no clear D. V lost 7 bases to trimming and J lost 3 bases, with 9 bases between them. Germline V gene data show CDR1 as MNHNS and CDR2 as SASEGT. The CDR3 contains 12 residues. CDR3 residues: CASNPRYTEAFF. Written as DNA, the CDR3 is TGTGCCAGCAACCCGCGGTACACTGAAGCTTTCTTT.

This clonotype was counted at least ten times. This chain uses TRBV12-3 or TRBV12-4 with TRBJ2-4; TRBD2 agrees at 9 bases. V gave up 8 bases and J gave up 0 bases; unmatched junction bases: 5. The CDR3 contains 15 residues. CDR3 residues: CASQSGGLAKNIQYF. CDR3 nucleotide sequence: TGTGCCAGCCAAAGCGGGGGGCTAGCCAAAAACATTCAGTACTTC.

This clonotype was recorded at least ten times. The V call is TRBV2, the J call TRBJ2-7, with 7 bases aligning to TRBD2. The V gene end was trimmed by 5 bases and the J gene end by 4 bases; junction bases not matched to a gene: 17. The CDR3 is 17 residues long. CDR1 is SNHLY and CDR2 is FYNNEI in the germline V gene. CDR3 sequence reads: CASSLRSLLASVYEQYF. The CDR3 region has the DNA TGTGCCAGCAGTCTCCGTTCCCTACTAGCGTCCGTATACGAGCAGTACTTC. Complete variable domain (other parts from reference TRBV2 and TRBJ2-7): EPEVTQTPSHQVTQMGQEVILRCVPISNHLYFYWYRQILGQKVEFLVSFYNNEISEKSEIFDDQFSVERPDGSNFTLKIRSTKLEDSAMYFCASSLRSLLASVYEQYFGPGTRLTVT.

V is TRBV27 and J is TRBJ2-2; tentatively, D is TRBD1 (5 bases). Per germline, CDR1 MNHEY and CDR2 SMNVEV (reference sequence). Trimming took off 3 bases at V and 4 bases at J, with 18 bases between the two ends. The CDR3 covers 17 residues. In DNA, the CDR3 is TGTGCCAGCAGTTTTAAACCAGGCCAGGGTGCCACCGGGGAGCTGTTTTTT. This codes for CASSFKPGQGATGELFF.

This clonotype was observed many times. CDR3 residues: CASSVTGRETQYF. In DNA form, the CDR3 reads TGTGCCAGCAGCGTGACAGGGAGGGAGACCCAGTACTTC. The V and J genes are TRBV9 and TRBJ2-5; weak D call: TRBD1 (7 bases). CDR1 is SGDLS, CDR2 YYNGEE, per germline. V lost 2 bases to trimming and J lost 5 bases, with 10 bases between them. The CDR3 loop spans 13 amino acids.

Ten or more counts support this clonotype. The chain has TRBV5-5 and TRBJ2-5; D unresolved. The CDR3 covers 12 residues. CDR1 is SGHKS, CDR2 YYEKEE, per germline (reference sequence). V gave up 0 bases and J gave up 5 bases, with 5 bases separating them. This chain's CDR3 is CASSLASETQYF. The CDR3 DNA is TGTGCCAGCAGCTTGGCTTCGGAGACCCAGTACTTC.

This clonotype was found many times. The chain carries TRBV20-1 and TRBJ2-2; possibly TRBD2 for D (6 bases). Trimming cost V 3 bases and J 4 bases, with 6 bases left between them. Germline lookup yields CDR1 DFQATT and CDR2 SNEGSKA (reference sequence). The CDR3 is 12 amino acids. The CDR3 loop is CSASGGTGELFF. CDR3 nucleotide sequence: TGCAGTGCTAGCGGGGGCACCGGGGAGCTGTTTTTT.

This clonotype was recorded many times. This chain links TRBV15 with TRBJ2-5, with D maybe TRBD2 (6 bases). CDR3 size: 16 residues. With 2 bases removed from V and 5 bases from J, the gap between germline ends came to 18 bases. In germline, CDR1 is LNHNV, CDR2 YYDKDF (reference sequence). Written as DNA, the CDR3 is TGTGCCACCAGCAGATCGCGGGATTCCGCCCCGGAGACCCAGTACTTC. It encodes CATSRSRDSAPETQYF. The full variable domain, rest sourced from reference TRBV15 and TRBJ2-5, is DAMVIQNPRYQVTQFGKPVTLSCSQTLNHNVMYWYQQKSSQAPKLLFHYYDKDFNNEADTPDNFQSRRPNTSFCFLDIRSPGLGDTAMYLCATSRSRDSAPETQYFGPGTRLLVL.

The table lists this clonotype with many counts. The chain couples TRBV6-2 or TRBV6-3 to TRBJ2-2; 10 nucleotides align to TRBD2. Per the germline V gene, CDR1 is MNHEY and CDR2 is SVGEGT. The V and J ends lost 2 bases and 7 bases, in that order; junction bases with no gene match: 13. The CDR3 length is 18 residues. This CDR3 is CASSYPTSGRANSGELFF. CDR3 DNA: TGTGCCAGCAGTTACCCTACCAGCGGGAGGGCCAATAGCGGGGAGCTGTTTTTT.

This clonotype turned up a few times. The chain is built from TRBV12-3 or TRBV12-4 and TRBJ1-5; TRBD1 agrees at 7 bases. The ends lost 4 bases at V and 3 bases at J; junction bases unmatched: 6. The CDR3 is 15 residues long. The CDR3 is CASSSGQFPNQPQHF. CDR3 coding DNA: TGTGCCAGCAGTTCGGGACAGTTCCCCAATCAGCCCCAGCATTTT.

This clonotype was seen repeatedly, ten times or more. The chain has TRBV5-5 and TRBJ2-4; 15 bases fit TRBD2. Germline CDR1 reads SGHKS; CDR2 reads YYEKEE (reference sequence). V lost 4 bases and J lost 0; bases outside the gene matches: 5. This CDR3 comprises 18 residues. The CDR3 sequence: CASSVGLAGGKAKNIQYF. DNA of the CDR3: TGTGCCAGCAGCGTCGGACTAGCGGGAGGGAAAGCCAAAAACATTCAGTACTTC.

This clonotype was seen only a few times. V gene TRBV6-1 combines with J gene TRBJ1-2, with D possibly TRBD1 on 5 matching bases. The germline V gene has CDR1 MNHNS and CDR2 SASEGT. This CDR3 contains 14 residues. Trimming removed 1 base from V and 4 bases from J, with 10 bases in between. The CDR3 DNA reads TGTGCCAGCAGTGAAGTTGGGGCAATCTATGGCTACACCTTC. Translation: CASSEVGAIYGYTF.

The rearrangement uses TRBV12-3 or TRBV12-4 and TRBJ1-3; 9 nucleotides line up with TRBD1. The CDR3 consists of 15 residues. Trimming removed 6 bases from V and 4 bases from J; junction bases left unmatched: 7. In nucleotides, the CDR3 is TGTGCCAGCAGGGTTACAGGGGGCGACGGAAACACCATATATTTT. This sequence encodes CASRVTGGDGNTIYF.

This clonotype was picked up many times. J is TRBJ1-5 and V is TRBV6-5, with D possibly being TRBD1 (5 bases). CDR3 length equals 15 residues. V lost 10 bases, J lost 0 bases, and 16 bases lay in between. Germline-derived CDR1 and CDR2 are MNHEY and SVGAGI. CDR3 sequence reads: CATLEKGNSNQPQHF. The CDR3 DNA reads TGTGCCACGCTGGAAAAGGGGAATAGCAATCAGCCCCAGCATTTT.

This clonotype was picked up many times. The V and J genes are TRBV9 and TRBJ2-7, with a tentative D call TRBD2 (5 bases). The germline gives CDR1 SGDLS, CDR2 YYNGEE. Trimming took 4 bases from V and 5 from J, leaving 19 bases between them. CDR3 length: 15 amino acids. The CDR3 nucleotides are TGTGCCAGCAGCCCCAGAGAGCGGTCCCCTAACGAGCAGTACTTC. This gives the protein CASSPRERSPNEQYF.

This clonotype came up a few times. The chain couples TRBV19 to TRBJ2-2, with TRBD1 identical over 7 bases. Per germline, CDR1 LNHDA and CDR2 SQIVND (reference sequence). V dropped 4 bases and J dropped 3; count of bases not matched to a gene: 8. The CDR3 contains 16 residues. The CDR3 region is CASSNRDSYYTGELFF. The DNA for the CDR3 is TGTGCCAGTAGTAACAGGGACAGCTACTACACCGGGGAGCTGTTTTTT.